This T cell receptor beta chain was observed in a study of T cell responses to AZD1222 COVID-19 vaccine. Study-wide points: A mostly white British donor set with more females was recruited, and clonal diversity was possibly underestimated.

Sequencing used immunoSEQ multiplex PCR; TCRdb keeps in-frame clones, though not all of them. This table holds tens of thousands of clones, about 85% found once. CDR1 and CDR2 (germline): LGHNA, YNFKEQ. Unmatched junction bases numbered 5, after V lost 4 bases and J lost 2 bases. The CDR3 contains 15 residues. As concerns this clone: The antigen remains undetermined.

This receptor was taken from an adult in good health. This chain connects TRBV4-2 to TRBJ2-7, with TRBD2 matching 10 bases. The material was peripheral blood, obtained on day 0 of AZD1222 vaccination. The chain's CDR3 is CASSPELAGPYEQYF. The DNA for the CDR3 is TGTGCCAGCAGCCCCGAACTAGCGGGACCCTACGAGCAGTACTTC.